This record concerns one T cell receptor beta chain sequence. Its target is unknown. This record belongs to a study of T cells after yellow fever vaccination. For TCR, cDNA came from 5'RACE template switching, which added a universal primer site and UMIs. MiXCR, applied by TCRdb to the 5' RACE reads, yields one record per CDR3 protein. The top ten hold roughly 18% of the sample, which has 300,000 or so distinct CDR3 sequences, roughly 8.4% seen once. Overall study results and limits: Peak timing came faster in the weaker secondary response, day 5 versus 15. Among primary-vaccination clones, most reappeared after the booster, at 96% for CD4 and approximately 88% for CD8. There was a small share of clonotypes that showed up in both the CD4 and CD8 compartments.

V shed 6 bases and J shed 9 bases, with 14 bases lying between them. The CDR3 runs 13 residues. Specimen: PBMCs, collected around 45 days after the first yellow fever vaccination. The TCR sequence derives from a man between 18 and 35 years old who received the YFV17D yellow fever vaccine. V is TRBV12-3 or TRBV12-4 and J is TRBJ2-2; D is possibly TRBD1 (5 bases). The CDR3 nucleotides read TGTGCCAGCAGAAACAGGTCCGGATGGGAGCTGTTTTTT. It yields the protein CASRNRSGWELFF.